The sequence of this T cell receptor beta chain was determined in a study of blood T cell repertoires in COVID-19 (TCRdb year 2020). For context, the study as a whole: The collaborator samples originated in the United States, Italy and Spain and spanned the acute and convalescent phases of COVID-19. The material from the prospective study consisted of cDNA or gDNA derived from T cells, B-cell-depleted T cells, or PBMCs. Deeply sampled blood TCRbeta repertoires from subjects exposed to, actively infected with, or recovered from COVID-19 were included in the dataset. The repertoires were made available in a free public database intended to serve as a resource for research on the immune response to SARS-CoV-2. The samples were drawn from the first 160 participants of the ongoing ImmuneRACE study and from some 1,300 subjects provided by 6 global collaborators. The sample metadata nearly always contained a de-identified subject ID, COVID-19 status, age in years and sex. Where available, HLA class I and class II types were obtained from metadata supplied by the sample provider rather than from assay-based typing. Summary of the overall study and its limitations: How much clinical and demographic metadata was included differed by source and by participant, and the metadata was provided uncurated.

In the germline V gene (reference sequence), CDR1 corresponds to LNHDA and CDR2 to SQIVND. CDR3 length: 15 amino acids, cysteine to phenylalanine. Just the 45-base CDR3 DNA is kept, in frame starting at base 1. Trimming removed 3 bases from V and 7 bases from J, leaving 16 bases between the germline ends. The immunoSEQ Assay, a bias-controlled multiplex PCR, was used to amplify TCRbeta CDR3 regions from genomic DNA. The paper's data handling went like this. The number of nucleated cells in each sample was estimated by amplification of reference gene primers within the assay. To quantify the absolute abundance of each unique TCRbeta CDR3 rearrangement, sequence reads were collapsed and filtered. For each sample, productive Simpson clonality was calculated as the square root of Simpson's diversity index over productive rearrangements. TCRdb stores this immuneACCESS table with in-frame sequences only. Part of the clones is absent; in the studies checked, under half of the shortfall reflects unresolved V genes, and no reason is known for the rest. V, J and clone size reflect that table, while D and trimming were determined from the DNA. This sample lists about 140,000 clones; around 82% were detected once. Together, the top ten hold approximately 40% of the sample.

The collaborating institutions used their own protocols to collect whole blood in K2EDTA tubes. For TCRbeta analysis, collaborator samples were shipped as frozen whole blood, as isolated PBMCs, or as DNA extracted from either sample type. Of note for this clone: The antigen it binds to is not known. No much larger clone exists at a distance of one base, and base qualities are not known.

Sequenced: peripheral blood. The TCR originated in a human donor in a cohort sampled during active COVID-19. The rearrangement joined TRBV19 to TRBJ1-5, and possibly TRBD1, on 5 matching bases. At the DNA level, the sequence is TGTGCCAGTAGTATGGGTCCGGGGGATTGGCAGCCCCAGCATTTT. Translation gives CASSMGPGDWQPQHF.